A selection of T cell receptor beta chains follows, all from one sample in a study of T cell repertoires in cytomegalovirus infection. MiXCR, run by TCRdb on the reads, gives a single entry per CDR3 protein. This sample has some 560,000 distinct CDR3 sequences, with around 40% found just once. These receptors' antigens are unknown. The sample was cultured PBMCs, taken from culture after CMV antigen stimulation. The receptors derive from a human donor in good health (CMV status not recorded). Some clones in this sample may be carry-over from other donors' samples. The CDR3 runs from the conserved cysteine through the conserved F or W. The D gene is left open where the match is weak. Clone size appears in some rows only: once, few, many, or a class for an expanded clone.

V gene	J gene	D gene	clone size	CDR3 protein	CDR3 DNA
TRBV6-1	TRBJ2-7	NA	few	CASKQFYEQYF	TGTGCCAGCAAACAGTTTTACGAGCAGTACTTC
TRBV18	TRBJ2-4	NA	few	CASSRDASKNIQYF	TGTGCCAGCTCACGTGACGCTTCCAAAAACATTCAGTACTTC
TRBV7-8	TRBJ1-3	NA	few	CASSLRAVGNTIYF	TGTGCCAGCAGCTTAAGAGCCGTCGGTAACACCATATATTTT
TRBV7-2	TRBJ2-1	TRBD2	few	CASSSPQRLALWVNEQFF	TGTGCCAGCAGCTCACCCCAGAGACTAGCTCTATGGGTGAATGAGCAGTTCTTC
TRBV10-3	TRBJ2-5	TRBD1	NA	CAIGDRGETQYF	TGTGCCATCGGGGACAGGGGAGAGACCCAGTACTTC
TRBV14	TRBJ2-5	NA	few	CASSHESVETQYF	TGTGCCAGCAGCCACGAGAGCGTGGAGACCCAGTACTTC
TRBV7-9	TRBJ2-1	NA	few	CASSPPGKGRYNEQFF	TGTGCCAGCAGCCCCCCCGGCAAGGGAAGGTACAATGAGCAGTTCTTC
TRBV7-2	TRBJ2-7	NA	few	CASSKELFYEQYF	TGTGCCAGCAGCAAAGAGCTTTTCTACGAGCAGTACTTC
TRBV10-3	TRBJ2-1	NA	NA	CAISGGGYNEQFF	TGTGCCATCAGCGGGGGTGGATACAATGAGCAGTTCTTC
TRBV19	TRBJ2-2	NA	NA	CASSPNLQGNTGELFF	TGTGCCAGTAGTCCCAACCTTCAGGGAAACACCGGGGAGCTGTTTTTT
TRBV11-2	TRBJ2-3	NA	NA	CASSLLVGTDTQYF	TGTGCCAGCAGCTTATTGGTGGGCACAGATACGCAGTATTTT
TRBV7-2	TRBJ2-5	NA	NA	CASSLVRTQYF	TGTGCCAGCAGCTTGGTGAGGACCCAGTACTTC
TRBV2	TRBJ2-1	TRBD2	few	CASMKAGSSYNEQFF	TGTGCCAGCATGAAAGCGGGGAGCTCCTACAATGAGCAGTTCTTC
TRBV7-8	TRBJ1-6	TRBD1	NA	CASSPRSGQGLSNSPLHF	TGTGCCAGCAGCCCGAGGTCGGGACAGGGCTTGAGTAATTCACCCCTCCACTTT
TRBV4-1	TRBJ1-1	TRBD1	NA	CASSQGVAGGPEAFF	TGCGCCAGCAGCCAAGGGGTAGCAGGGGGCCCTGAAGCTTTCTTT
TRBV7-9	TRBJ2-5	NA	NA	CASRPRTAETQYF	TGTGCCAGCCGTCCTAGGACGGCGGAGACCCAGTACTTC
TRBV7-2	TRBJ2-3	NA	many	CASSLALVGVTDTQYF	TGTGCCAGCAGCTTAGCGCTTGTCGGGGTCACAGATACGCAGTATTTT
TRBV7-2	TRBJ1-2	NA	few	CASSLRITQANYGYTF	TGTGCCAGCAGCTTACGAATAACACAGGCAAACTATGGCTACACCTTC
TRBV30	TRBJ2-7	NA	NA	CAWSVKGGSYEQYF	TGTGCCTGGAGTGTAAAGGGGGGGTCCTACGAGCAGTACTTC
TRBV20-1	TRBJ1-5	TRBD1	NA	CSARNFQGAGSNQPQHF	TGCAGTGCTAGAAATTTTCAGGGGGCTGGGAGCAATCAGCCCCAGCATTTT
TRBV7-6	TRBJ2-7	NA	many	CASSLVSTGGAEQYF	TGTGCCAGCAGCTTAGTGAGCACAGGTGGGGCCGAGCAGTACTTC
TRBV7-8	TRBJ2-3	NA	few	CASSLMAGTDTQYF	TGTGCCAGCAGCTTAATGGCCGGTACAGATACGCAGTATTTT
TRBV3-1	TRBJ2-1	TRBD2	NA	CASSPTGTSGVVEQFF	TGTGCCAGCAGCCCTACCGGGACTAGCGGGGTTGTTGAGCAGTTCTTC
TRBV27	TRBJ2-1	TRBD2	NA	CASSFTSGAYNEQFF	TGTGCCAGCAGTTTTACTAGCGGGGCCTACAATGAGCAGTTCTTC
TRBV18	TRBJ2-2	NA	NA	CASSPPEDYSELFF	TGTGCCAGCTCACCACCGGAGGATTACTCCGAGCTGTTTTTT
TRBV5-4	TRBJ2-3	TRBD2	few	CASSPTSGNTDTQYF	TGTGCCAGCAGCCCCACTAGCGGAAACACAGATACGCAGTATTTT
TRBV29-1	TRBJ2-2	NA	NA	CSVAWTQRDTGELFF	TGCAGCGTTGCCTGGACGCAAAGGGACACCGGGGAGCTGTTTTTT